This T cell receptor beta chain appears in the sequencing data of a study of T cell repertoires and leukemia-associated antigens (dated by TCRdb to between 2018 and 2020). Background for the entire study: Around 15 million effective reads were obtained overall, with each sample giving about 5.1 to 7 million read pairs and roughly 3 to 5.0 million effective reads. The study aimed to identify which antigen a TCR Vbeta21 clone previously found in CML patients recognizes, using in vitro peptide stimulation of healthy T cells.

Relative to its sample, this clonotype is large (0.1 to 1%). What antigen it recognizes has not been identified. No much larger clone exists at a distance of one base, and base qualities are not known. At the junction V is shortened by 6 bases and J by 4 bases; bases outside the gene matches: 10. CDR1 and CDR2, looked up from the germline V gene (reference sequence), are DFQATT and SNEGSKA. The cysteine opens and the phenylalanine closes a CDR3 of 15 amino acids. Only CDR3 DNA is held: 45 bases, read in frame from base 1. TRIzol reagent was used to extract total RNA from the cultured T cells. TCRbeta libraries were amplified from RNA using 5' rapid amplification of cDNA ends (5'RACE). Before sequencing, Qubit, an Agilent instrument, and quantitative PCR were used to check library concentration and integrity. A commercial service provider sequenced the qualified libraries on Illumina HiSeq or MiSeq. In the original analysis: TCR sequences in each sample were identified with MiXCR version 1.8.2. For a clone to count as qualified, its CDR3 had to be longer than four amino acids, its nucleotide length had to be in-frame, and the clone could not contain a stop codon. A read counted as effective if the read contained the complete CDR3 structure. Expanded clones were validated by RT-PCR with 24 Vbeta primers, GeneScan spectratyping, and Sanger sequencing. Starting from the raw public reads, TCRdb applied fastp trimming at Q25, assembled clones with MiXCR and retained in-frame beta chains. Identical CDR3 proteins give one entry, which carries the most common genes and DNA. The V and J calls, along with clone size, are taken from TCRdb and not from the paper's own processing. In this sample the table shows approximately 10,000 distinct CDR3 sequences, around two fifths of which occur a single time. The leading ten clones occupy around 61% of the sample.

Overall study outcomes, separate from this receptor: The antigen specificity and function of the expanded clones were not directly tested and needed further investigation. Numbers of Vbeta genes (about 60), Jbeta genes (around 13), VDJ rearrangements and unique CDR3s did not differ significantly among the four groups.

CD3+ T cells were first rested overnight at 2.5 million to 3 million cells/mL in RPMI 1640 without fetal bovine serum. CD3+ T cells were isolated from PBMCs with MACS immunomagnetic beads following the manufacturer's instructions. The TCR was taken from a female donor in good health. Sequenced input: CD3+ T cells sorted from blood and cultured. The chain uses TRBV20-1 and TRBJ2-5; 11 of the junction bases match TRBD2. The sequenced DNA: TGCAGTGCCTCCGGGACTAGCGGTATAAGAGAGACCCAGTACTTC. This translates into CSASGTSGIRETQYF.